The 21 T cell receptor beta chains below were found in one sample sequenced in a study of blood T cell repertoires in COVID-19. TCRdb keeps only in-frame clones here, not all; method: immunoSEQ multiplex PCR. The table lists more than 25,000 clones, around 82% of them singletons. The material sequenced was peripheral blood. The receptors here all came from a man of 80 years or more with active COVID-19.

The chain employs TRBV10-2 and TRBJ2-5, with TRBD2 matching over 10 bases. CDR1 and CDR2 (germline): WSHSY, SAAADI. The V gene end was trimmed by 1 base and the J gene end by 5 bases; junction bases not matched to a gene: 7. This CDR3 contains 16 residues. CDR3 bases: TGCGCCAGCAGTGAGTGGAGAGCGGGGGGGCAGGAGACCCAGTACTTC. Amino acids: CASSEWRAGGQETQYF.

This clone was detected once. This chain uses TRBV19 with TRBJ1-1, with D perhaps matching TRBD1 (6 bases). This CDR3 spans 15 amino acids. Germline V CDR1 and CDR2: LNHDA, SQIVND (reference sequence). Trimming shortened V by 5 bases and J by 1 base, and 14 bases separated the two germline ends. DNA for the CDR3: TGTGCCAGTAGTCCCCCGGACAGTTGGAACACTGAAGCTTTCTTT. Amino acid sequence: CASSPPDSWNTEAFF.

V and J are TRBV11-2 and TRBJ2-2; perhaps TRBD2 as D (5 bases). The germline gives CDR1 SGHAT, CDR2 FQNNGV. Deletions cut 1 base from V and 6 bases from J, with 9 bases between. This CDR3 has 14 residues. DNA for the CDR3: TGTGCCAGCAGCTTAGGGCTAGCAGCCGGGGAGCTGTTTTTT. The encoded protein is CASSLGLAAGELFF.

About this clone itself: The same CDR3 can be traced to other DNA sequences in this sample. The genes are TRBV6-5 and TRBJ1-4, with TRBD1 identical over 11 bases. J gave up 8 bases and V 6 bases, and 8 bases lay outside the gene matches. Looked up from germline, CDR1 is MNHEY and CDR2 is SVGAGI. The CDR3 is 15 residues long. The CDR3 sequence: CASRLGQGAIEKLFF. CDR3 bases: TGTGCCAGCAGACTCGGACAGGGGGCTATCGAAAAACTGTTTTTT.

CDR3 residues: CASTLVSNQPQHF. The CDR3, as DNA: TGTGCCAGCACCCTTGTAAGCAATCAGCCCCAGCATTTT. V gene TRBV6-5 combines with J gene TRBJ1-5, with unresolved D. This CDR3 region has 13 residues. Per germline, CDR1 MNHEY and CDR2 SVGAGI. The germline V and J ends were trimmed by 7 bases and 1 base, with 8 bases remaining between them.

This chain links TRBV30 with TRBJ1-1; tentatively, D is TRBD1 (5 bases). CDR1 and CDR2 from the germline V gene are GTSNPN and SVGIG (reference sequence). The length of the CDR3 is 10 residues. Trimming took off 6 bases at V and 5 bases at J, with 7 bases between the two ends. The CDR3 loop is CACRGTEAFF. CDR3 in DNA: TGTGCCTGTAGGGGTACTGAAGCTTTCTTT.

The chain has TRBV2 and TRBJ1-1; D uncertain. Germline V lookup: CDR1 SNHLY, CDR2 FYNNEI. V was cut by 4 bases and J by 0 bases, with 12 bases left in between. The CDR3 spans 15 residues. In DNA, the CDR3 is TGTGCCAGCAGTGTACTCGGTTTAATGAACACTGAAGCTTTCTTT. Protein product: CASSVLGLMNTEAFF.

The chain carries TRBV2 and TRBJ1-6, with 7 bases identical to TRBD1. Germline CDR1 reads SNHLY; CDR2 reads FYNNEI. Trimming took 5 bases from V and 7 from J; bases not matched to a gene: 8. The CDR3 is made up of 15 amino acids. The CDR3 sequence is CASSFTGQQNSPLHF. Written as DNA, the CDR3 is TGTGCCAGCAGTTTTACGGGACAGCAGAATTCACCCCTCCACTTT.

This sequence joins TRBV5-8 and TRBJ1-5, with D tentatively TRBD1 (5 bases). The CDR3 spans 15 residues. Trimming left V 0 bases short and J 6 bases short, with 13 bases between. Germline loops: CDR1 SGHTS, CDR2 YDEGEE. The CDR3 coding sequence is TGTGCCAGCAGCTTGGAGGGGAGGGCACTTCAGCCCCAGCATTTT. As protein: CASSLEGRALQPQHF.

The chain recombines TRBV4-1 with TRBJ1-1; D is perhaps TRBD1 (6 bases). The CDR3 contains 15 residues. The germline V gene encodes CDR1 MGHRA and CDR2 YSYEKL. V lost 3 bases to trimming and J lost 0 bases, with 11 bases between them. CDR3 sequence: CASSQGGPMNTEAFF. The CDR3 DNA follows: TGCGCCAGCAGCCAGGGGGGGCCCATGAACACTGAAGCTTTCTTT.

This rearrangement joins TRBV4-1 to TRBJ2-7; no firm D call. Germline CDR1 MGHRA, CDR2 YSYEKL. V was shortened by 1 base and J by 2 bases, with 9 bases between the two germline ends. The CDR3 runs to 14 residues. CDR3 in DNA: TGCGCCAGCAGCCAAGTTGTTAGAACCTACGAGCAGTACTTC. Its protein is CASSQVVRTYEQYF.

This clone was observed a single time. CDR3 DNA: TGCGCCAGCAGCAGCCGGGACTACAACAATGAGCAGTTCTTC. The encoded protein is CASSSRDYNNEQFF. The gene calls are TRBV5-1 and TRBJ2-1; the match to TRBD2 covers 7 bases. Germline loops: CDR1 SGHRS, CDR2 YFSETQ. V shed 4 bases and J 5 bases; nucleotides not matched to a gene: 6. This CDR3 has 14 residues.

This clone occurred a few times. The rearrangement links TRBV7-9 to TRBJ2-3, with TRBD1 matching over 7 bases. The CDR3 length is 16 residues. CDR1 is SEHNR and CDR2 is FQNEAQ in the germline V gene (reference sequence). V was clipped by 5 bases and J by 0 bases; unmatched bases: 8. In DNA form, the CDR3 reads TGTGCCAGCAGCAGATCGACAGGGCTCAGCACAGATACGCAGTATTTT. This translates into CASSRSTGLSTDTQYF.

The genes are TRBV7-9 and TRBJ2-3, with D perhaps matching TRBD2 (5 bases). Germline lookup yields CDR1 SEHNR and CDR2 FQNEAQ (reference sequence). The CDR3 is made up of 15 amino acids. Trimming left V 2 bases short and J 2 bases short, with 11 bases between. Here the CDR3 reads CASSLWSGYTDTQYF. CDR3 DNA: TGTGCCAGCAGCTTATGGAGCGGTTACACAGATACGCAGTATTTT.

The chain joins TRBV25-1 to TRBJ1-6, with 7 bases lining up with TRBD1. CDR1 is MGHDK, CDR2 SYGVNS, per germline. The trim removed 7 bases at V and 10 bases at J, leaving 10 bases unmatched. This CDR3 comprises 14 residues. In DNA, the CDR3 is TGTGCCAGCACCATAACAGGGGTACTCTCACCCCTCCACTTT. The encoded protein is CASTITGVLSPLHF.

The chain links TRBV10-3 to TRBJ1-6; no clear D. In germline, CDR1 is ENHRY, CDR2 SYGVKD. V shed 3 bases and J shed 8 bases, with 8 bases lying between them. CDR3 size: 13 residues. The CDR3 nucleotides are TGTGCCATCAGTGAACAGAACTATTCACCCCTCCACTTT. This gives the protein CAISEQNYSPLHF.

This clone was recorded only once. This chain links TRBV18 with TRBJ1-3; 7 bases match TRBD1. The CDR3 sequence is 16 residues long. Looked up from germline, CDR1 is KGHSH and CDR2 is LQKENI. V gave up 3 bases and J gave up 4 bases; unmatched junction bases: 9. The chain's CDR3 is CASSPPGQPLGNTIYF. CDR3 bases: TGTGCCAGCTCACCGCCGGGACAGCCTCTGGGAAACACCATATATTTT.

The chain has TRBV20-1 and TRBJ1-6; D is possibly TRBD1 (6 bases). The CDR3 consists of 15 residues. V gave up 3 bases and J gave up 9 bases, with 18 bases separating them. From germline, CDR1 is DFQATT and CDR2 SNEGSKA (reference sequence). The chain's CDR3 is CSASPPTGVRSPLHF. CDR3 nucleotide sequence: TGCAGTGCTAGTCCCCCGACAGGAGTACGTTCACCCCTCCACTTT.

The CDR3 DNA reads TGTGCCATCAGTGAGACTTCCGGGACTAGTGTGACCGGGGAGCTGTTTTTT. This encodes CAISETSGTSVTGELFF. The chain employs TRBV10-3 and TRBJ2-2; 8 nucleotides line up with TRBD2. V was pared by 2 bases and J by 5 bases, with 10 bases of the junction left unmatched. This CDR3 comprises 17 residues. The germline V gene encodes CDR1 ENHRY and CDR2 SYGVKD.

V gene TRBV6-6 combines with J gene TRBJ1-5; unclear D gene. Germline V CDR1 and CDR2: MNHNY, SVGAGI (reference sequence). V was pared by 7 bases and J by 5 bases, with 12 bases between. This CDR3 comprises 13 residues. CDR3 sequence reads: CASNDNQYQPQHF. In DNA form, the CDR3 reads TGTGCCAGCAACGACAATCAGTATCAGCCCCAGCATTTT.

This chain uses TRBV14 with TRBJ2-7; 14 nucleotides align to TRBD2. Losses at the gene ends were 1 base for V and 7 bases for J; bases not matched to a gene: 3. The CDR3 has 15 amino acids. Germline V gives CDR1 SGHDN, CDR2 FVKESK. The CDR3 protein is CASSQAGTSGGEQYF. As DNA, the CDR3 is TGTGCCAGCAGCCAAGCCGGGACTAGCGGGGGAGAGCAGTACTTC.